This TCR beta chain was sequenced in a study of PD-L1 blockade in urothelial cancer. Study in general: The year 2014 saw patients start atezolizumab, 1,200 mg intravenously every 3 weeks. Analyzed time points were 3 weeks (second dose) and 6 weeks after therapy began. Blood samples had a median of 141,255 T cells.

Germline V gives CDR1 PRHDT, CDR2 FYEKMQ (reference sequence). The CDR3 contains 12 residues. The V gene lost 5 bases and the J gene lost 7 bases, with 11 bases spanning the gap. Using immunoSEQ multiplex PCR, the repertoire was profiled, and TCRdb retains in-frame clones only, with some absent. The sample consists of around 82,000 clones, 84% of them appearing once. Specified time point: pretreatment peripheral blood. Each patient gave between 1 and 8 samples, pretreatment and on-treatment. The sample consisted of PBMCs, taken around atezolizumab (anti-PD-L1) treatment. V and J are TRBV13 and TRBJ1-2; D gene ambiguous. This clonotype was sampled from a man aged 60 to 69 with urothelial cancer. CDR3 nucleotides: TGTGCCAGCAGCGACTCTAGTACTGGCTACACCTTC. Its translation is CASSDSSTGYTF.